These T cell receptor beta chains were read from a single sample in a study of T cells in Graves' hyperthyroidism and ophthalmopathy. TCRdb reprocessed the multiplex PCR reads with MiXCR, giving one entry per CDR3 protein. The data show 600,000 to 800,000 distinct CDR3 sequences, over 35% seen once. Sequenced sample: blood. Source of these receptors: a woman aged 40 to 50 with Graves' hyperthyroidism. CDR3s include the opening cysteine and the closing phenylalanine or tryptophan. Clone size is shown for a subset of rows, as once, few, many or a class of expanded clone.

J: TRBJ2-7
V: TRBV9
size: few
CDR3: CASRPGADRVVQYF

J: TRBJ2-5
V: TRBV6-6
size: few
CDR3: CASSYGTGGFATQYF

J: TRBJ1-6
V: TRBV30
size: -
CDR3: CAWSVFPGAGSPLHF

J: TRBJ1-4
V: TRBV7-2
size: -
CDR3: CASSLGVYGTGVEKLFF

J: TRBJ1-1
V: TRBV10-2
size: many
CDR3: CASSEIRFGRQGYGEAFF

J: TRBJ1-1
V: TRBV6-5
size: -
CDR3: CASSLRTGREAFF

J: TRBJ1-1
V: TRBV10-3
size: many
CDR3: CAITPADRNTEAFF

J: TRBJ2-7
V: TRBV7-2
size: -
CDR3: CASSSRQGSNEQYF

J: TRBJ2-7
V: TRBV7-2
size: many
CDR3: CASSWGREQYF

J: TRBJ1-2
V: TRBV6-1
size: many
CDR3: CASSERGFGYTF

J: TRBJ2-5
V: TRBV5-1
size: -
CDR3: CASSLWDSGRETQYF

J: TRBJ1-5
V: TRBV10-3
size: many
CDR3: CAISRQGNNQPQHF

J: TRBJ1-2
V: TRBV28
size: -
CDR3: CASSLPRPPQNYGYTF

J: TRBJ1-3
V: TRBV20-1
size: -
CDR3: CSATDTTGNTIYF

J: TRBJ2-3
V: TRBV13
size: few
CDR3: CASSFGQFTDTQYF

J: TRBJ1-1
V: TRBV7-6
size: -
CDR3: CASSLVGLSIRGTEAFF

J: TRBJ1-3
V: TRBV10-3
size: many
CDR3: CAIRGTEGSAIYF

J: TRBJ1-2
V: TRBV6-6
size: -
CDR3: CASSYITAYGYTF

J: TRBJ1-1
V: TRBV6-5
size: many
CDR3: CASSYSTVMNTEAFF

J: TRBJ2-5
V: TRBV19
size: -
CDR3: CASSARDPPGETQYF

J: TRBJ2-1
V: TRBV7-9
size: -
CDR3: CASSLISANYNEQFF

J: TRBJ1-2
V: TRBV29-1
size: many
CDR3: CSVALTGFYGYTF

J: TRBJ2-1
V: TRBV2
size: -
CDR3: CASSGPPPSGPLGLNEQFF

J: TRBJ1-5
V: TRBV6-1
size: -
CDR3: CASSELTLSNQPQHF

J: TRBJ1-2
V: TRBV7-2
size: many
CDR3: CASSLDRGINYGYTF

J: TRBJ2-7
V: TRBV9
size: -
CDR3: CASSRKRLARTGSIYEQYF

J: TRBJ2-7
V: TRBV10-3
size: many
CDR3: CATSPAAYEQYF

J: TRBJ1-2
V: TRBV7-6
size: few
CDR3: CASSLEARGGANGYTF

J: TRBJ2-7
V: TRBV7-2
size: many
CDR3: CASSSEGRPYEQYF

J: TRBJ1-2
V: TRBV6-5
size: -
CDR3: CASSYSGRPGNGYTF

J: TRBJ1-2
V: TRBV6-2/TRBV6-3
size: few
CDR3: CASSLTYTKLNYGYTF

J: TRBJ1-3
V: TRBV12-3/TRBV12-4
size: few
CDR3: CASSPTGTSRNTIYF

J: TRBJ2-7
V: TRBV4-1
size: -
CDR3: CASSQVPRVGYEQYF

J: TRBJ1-4
V: TRBV2
size: -
CDR3: CASSEAGGAVTNEKLFF

J: TRBJ2-3
V: TRBV25-1
size: -
CDR3: CASSEFEGNTDTQYF

J: TRBJ1-2
V: TRBV29-1
size: -
CDR3: CSVDDGGDGYTF

J: TRBJ1-2
V: TRBV7-2
size: -
CDR3: CASRPRDRDNYGYTF

J: TRBJ1-5
V: TRBV2
size: many
CDR3: CASSGTGTYGDPQHF

J: TRBJ1-2
V: TRBV10-2
size: many
CDR3: CASSGLGTGYTF

J: TRBJ2-7
V: TRBV6-5
size: -
CDR3: CASSLSAVGNYEQYF

J: TRBJ2-7
V: TRBV28
size: -
CDR3: CASSFGGQDYEQYF

J: -
V: TRBV11-2
size: -
CDR3: CASSFRHGGNEQFF

J: TRBJ2-5
V: TRBV7-9
size: few
CDR3: CASSLPYTELAGEETQYF

J: TRBJ1-5
V: TRBV20-1
size: many
CDR3: CSAREEGWSNQPQHF

J: TRBJ1-1
V: TRBV10-3
size: many
CDR3: CAISEGVNTEAFF

J: TRBJ1-4
V: TRBV5-1
size: -
CDR3: CASSQGGGDEKLFF

J: TRBJ1-1
V: TRBV10-3
size: -
CDR3: CAISQGPVNEAFF

J: TRBJ1-2
V: TRBV14
size: many
CDR3: CASSEVGSTSGYTF

J: TRBJ2-5
V: TRBV14
size: -
CDR3: CASSQERTGRMETQYF

J: TRBJ1-5
V: TRBV12-3/TRBV12-4
size: few
CDR3: CASSPTDTMHQPQHF

J: TRBJ2-7
V: TRBV6-6
size: -
CDR3: CASQAGTIHYEQYF

J: TRBJ2-6
V: TRBV10-3
size: many
CDR3: CAISDQGEAGANVLTF

J: TRBJ2-7
V: TRBV7-3
size: -
CDR3: CASSGGQRDTQYF